These 6 T cell receptor beta chains originate from one sample sequenced in a study of technical replicates of blood from a handful of donors. Measured with immunoSEQ multiplex PCR; TCRdb has only the in-frame clones, and not every one. Altogether fewer than 100,000 clones are present, nearly 97% being singletons, with the ten largest covering roughly 0.22%. Sequenced material: T cells isolated from PBMCs. These receptors originate from a human donor in good health.

This sequence joins TRBV15 and TRBJ2-7, with a possible D match to TRBD1 (7 bases). CDR1 and CDR2 (germline): LNHNV, YYDKDF (reference sequence). V was cut by 1 base and J by 3 bases, with 13 bases left in between. The CDR3 totals 15 residues. CDR3 bases: TGTGCCACCAGCAGAGGGGGGCAGGGGGGCTACGAGCAGTACTTC. As protein: CATSRGGQGGYEQYF.

About this clone itself: One end of the junction does not line up with germline, which may come from a read error. The chain combines TRBV7-9 with TRBJ2-7, with 9 bases identical to TRBD1. CDR1 is SEHNR and CDR2 is FQNEAQ in the germline V gene (reference sequence). The CDR3 runs to 15 residues. For the CDR3, the DNA is TGTGCCAGCAGACATGGACAGGGGACTGTTTACGGGCAGTACTTC. Translation: CASRHGQGTVYGQYF.

This chain joins TRBV25-1 and TRBJ1-5; D may be TRBD1 (5 bases). CDR1 MGHDK and CDR2 SYGVNS come from the germline V gene. Trimming cost V 3 bases and J 2 bases, with 8 bases left between them. This CDR3 comprises 14 residues. As DNA, the CDR3 is TGTGCCAGCAGTGACACGGGGGGCAATCAGCCCCAGCATTTT. This encodes CASSDTGGNQPQHF.

V is TRBV10-1 and J is TRBJ2-3; TRBD2 agrees at 8 bases. Trimming at V came to 3 bases and at J to 0 bases, leaving 8 bases not matched to a gene. Germline CDR1 is WNHNN and CDR2 is SYGVQD (reference sequence). This CDR3 has 17 amino acids. DNA for the CDR3: TGCGCCAGCAGTGACGAGGGGAGCGGGGGTAGCACAGATACGCAGTATTTT. Translating gives CASSDEGSGGSTDTQYF.

The chain employs TRBV29-1 and TRBJ2-7; 7 positions agree with TRBD1. Losses at the gene ends were 6 bases for V and 7 bases for J; bases not matched to a gene: 15. Germline lookup yields CDR1 SQVTM and CDR2 ANQGSEA. There are 14 residues in the CDR3. The CDR3 nucleotides read TGCAGCGTGGACTCCGGGACAGCTACGGGAGAGCAGTACTTC. Translating it yields CSVDSGTATGEQYF.

The chain combines TRBV10-3 with TRBJ2-6; 8 positions match TRBD1. The J segment lost 0 bases and the V segment lost 9 bases, leaving 13 bases of the junction unmatched. Germline CDR1 is ENHRY and CDR2 is SYGVKD. The CDR3 runs to 18 residues. CDR3 protein: CAIQKPGQAVSGANVLTF. As DNA, the CDR3 is TGTGCCATACAAAAGCCGGGACAGGCCGTCTCTGGGGCCAACGTCCTGACTTTC.